Here is one T cell receptor beta chain with its context. Its antigen is unknown. The PCR ran on 60 Vbeta and 13 Jbeta primers. The assay was immunoSEQ multiplex PCR, and TCRdb's table has in-frame clones only and misses some. This sample's table reports roughly 120,000 clones. This entry is derived from a study of cytomegalovirus exposure and HLA in healthy donors. Across the whole study: Some 85 million unique TCRs from HLA-typed donors were held in an early data release.

Points from the study as a whole: Available immune exposure information covered CMV serostatus only. A later analysis linked a missense DCLRE1C variant to TCR beta V- and J-gene trimming.

Participants comprised healthy donors of bone marrow. The sequence derives from a middle-aged man in good health and CMV-seronegative. The source material was PBMCs.

The CDR3, as DNA: TGTGCCAGCAGTGTTCGAGCGGGAGGGGAGCTGTTTTTT. It specifies CASSVRAGGELFF. The V call is TRBV25-1, the J call TRBJ2-2, with TRBD2 matching 7 bases. There are 13 residues in the CDR3. Germline loops: CDR1 MGHDK, CDR2 SYGVNS. The J segment lost 8 bases and the V segment lost 4 bases, leaving 4 bases of the junction unmatched.